This T cell receptor beta chain derives from a study of OX40 agonist ivuxolimab in advanced cancers. General study points: In general, CD8+ T cells held more expanded clones than CD4+ did, on average.

V was clipped by 3 bases and J by 4 bases; unmatched bases: 9. The CDR3 is 16 amino acids. Germline V CDR1 and CDR2: MGHDK, SYGVNS. This clone was detected only a few times. As yet, its antigen is unknown. Some clones are missing from TCRdb's copy, which holds only in-frame ones; the method was immunoSEQ multiplex PCR. The table records under 50,000 clones, roughly 90% of them present only once. The chain uses TRBV25-1 and TRBJ2-1; 7 positions match TRBD2. The clonotype was recovered from an adult with an advanced solid tumor such as melanoma, head and neck, liver or kidney cancer. The sample consisted of CD4+ or CD8+ T cells sorted from blood, taken in a trial of the OX40 agonist ivuxolimab. The CDR3 reads CASSDSSGKDYNEQFF. The CDR3 region has the DNA TGTGCCAGCAGTGATTCCAGCGGGAAGGATTACAATGAGCAGTTCTTC. The variable domain in full, with the rest retrieved from reference TRBV25-1 and TRBJ2-1, is EADIYQTPRYLVIGTGKKITLECSQTMGHDKMYWYQQDPGMELHLIHYSYGVNSTEKGDLSSESTVSRIRTEHFPLTLESARPSHTSQYLCASSDSSGKDYNEQFFGPGTRLTVL.